In this sample, the clone carrying this TCR beta chain turned up many times. Its antigen is unknown. The data stem from a study of identical twins. TCRdb analysed the 5' RACE reads with MiXCR anew, one entry per CDR3 protein. Found here are about 240,000 distinct CDR3 sequences, about 10% of them singletons; the top ten hold 8% to 10%. Overall study results and limits: Twins' surplus sharing was weaker for beta out-of-frame sequences. Partial confounding of zero-insertion analyses by invariant MAIT and iNKT cells was possible. Insertions were reduced in abundant cord blood beta clonotypes but not in memory repertoires. Models came in too low on out-of-frame TCR alpha sharing in monozygotic twins.

The V segment lost 4 bases and the J segment 3 bases; nucleotides outside the gene matches: 3. Germline V CDR1 and CDR2: WSHSY, SAAADI. This CDR3 contains 14 residues. The clonotype comes from a man aged 50 or older in good health. Sequences were obtained from memory T cells sorted from blood. The rearrangement uses TRBV10-2 and TRBJ2-7; TRBD1 agrees at 10 bases. The CDR3 spells CASSAGTGVYEQYF. The CDR3 DNA is TGCGCCAGCAGTGCCGGGACAGGGGTCTACGAGCAGTACTTC.